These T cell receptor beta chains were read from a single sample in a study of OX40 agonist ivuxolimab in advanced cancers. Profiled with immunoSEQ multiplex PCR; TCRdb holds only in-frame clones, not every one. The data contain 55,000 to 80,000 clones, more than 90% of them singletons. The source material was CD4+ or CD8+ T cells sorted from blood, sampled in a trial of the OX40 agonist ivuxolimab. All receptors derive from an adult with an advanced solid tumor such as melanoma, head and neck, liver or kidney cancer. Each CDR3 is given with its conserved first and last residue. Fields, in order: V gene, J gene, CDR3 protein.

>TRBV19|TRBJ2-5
CASISRASYQETQYF
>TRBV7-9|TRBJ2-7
CASSPLVSEQYF
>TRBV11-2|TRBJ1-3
CASSLDRTGTGNTIYF
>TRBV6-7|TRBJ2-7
CASSYLGPCREEQYF
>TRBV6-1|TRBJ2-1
CASSELRGYNEQFF
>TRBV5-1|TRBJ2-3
CASSLTAGTQDTQYF
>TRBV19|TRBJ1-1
CATTRTGRVMNTEAFF
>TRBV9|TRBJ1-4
CASSVRPATNEKLFF
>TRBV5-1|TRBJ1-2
CASERRGRLYGYTF
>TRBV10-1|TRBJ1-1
CASSGGRNTEAFF
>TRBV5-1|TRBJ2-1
CASSLGGTTYNEQFF
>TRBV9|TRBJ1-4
CASSVAGGNNEKLFF
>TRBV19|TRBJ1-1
CASRPQGVKNTEAFF
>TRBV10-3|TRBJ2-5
CASSGLAGVQETQYF
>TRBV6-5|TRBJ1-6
CASSYTKTSILSPLHF
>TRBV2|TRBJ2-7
CASINRGDHLLYF
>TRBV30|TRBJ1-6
CAWTLRGELPLHF
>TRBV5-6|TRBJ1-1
CASSQQEGEAFF
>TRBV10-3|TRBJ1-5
CAIRSTGGGQPQHF
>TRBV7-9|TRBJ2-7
CASSLAGGNEQYF
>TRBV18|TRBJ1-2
CASSPEGSYGYTF
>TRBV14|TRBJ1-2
CASSQGQGGGYTF
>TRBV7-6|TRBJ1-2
CASSHDRGSSGYTF
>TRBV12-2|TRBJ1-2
CASRLGLIGYTF
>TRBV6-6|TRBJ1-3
CASSYDRGGGNTIYF
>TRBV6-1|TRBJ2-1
CASSVGLAGYNEQFF
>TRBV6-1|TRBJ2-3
CASTSGGDTQYF
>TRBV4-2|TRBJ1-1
CASSQALTGVNTEAFF
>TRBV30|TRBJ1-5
CAWSGQGNQPQHF
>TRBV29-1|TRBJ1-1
CSVTLGGGMNTEAFF
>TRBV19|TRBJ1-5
CASSTGSDNQPQHF
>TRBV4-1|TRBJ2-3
CASSQSGSGNTQYF
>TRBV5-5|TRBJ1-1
CASRGGVDEAFF
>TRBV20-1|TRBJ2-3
CSDTPQDTQYF
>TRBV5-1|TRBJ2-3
CASSRGNPSTDTQYF